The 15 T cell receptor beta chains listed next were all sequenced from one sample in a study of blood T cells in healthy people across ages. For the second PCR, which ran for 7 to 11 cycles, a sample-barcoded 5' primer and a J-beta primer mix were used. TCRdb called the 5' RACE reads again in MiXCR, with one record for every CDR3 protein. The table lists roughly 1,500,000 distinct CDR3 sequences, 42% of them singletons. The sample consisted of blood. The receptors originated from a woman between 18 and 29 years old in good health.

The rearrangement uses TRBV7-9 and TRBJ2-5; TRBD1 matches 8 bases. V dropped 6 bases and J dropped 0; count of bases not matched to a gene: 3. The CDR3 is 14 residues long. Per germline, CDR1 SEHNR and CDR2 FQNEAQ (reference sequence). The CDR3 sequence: CASRRQGYQETQYF. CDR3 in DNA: TGTGCCAGCAGACGACAGGGGTACCAAGAGACCCAGTACTTC.

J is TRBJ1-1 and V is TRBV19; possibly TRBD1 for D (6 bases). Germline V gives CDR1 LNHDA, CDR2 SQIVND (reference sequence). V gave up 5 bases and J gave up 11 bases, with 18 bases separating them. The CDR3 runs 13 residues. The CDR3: CASSVKGDTRAFF. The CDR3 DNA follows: TGTGCCAGTAGTGTTAAGGGGGACACCCGGGCTTTCTTT.

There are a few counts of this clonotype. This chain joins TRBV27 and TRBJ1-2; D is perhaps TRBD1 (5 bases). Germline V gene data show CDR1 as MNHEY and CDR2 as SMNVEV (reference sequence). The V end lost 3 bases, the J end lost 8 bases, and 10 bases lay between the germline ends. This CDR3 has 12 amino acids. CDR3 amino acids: CASSFRGGGYTF. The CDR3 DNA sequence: TGTGCCAGCAGTTTTAGGGGAGGAGGCTACACCTTC.

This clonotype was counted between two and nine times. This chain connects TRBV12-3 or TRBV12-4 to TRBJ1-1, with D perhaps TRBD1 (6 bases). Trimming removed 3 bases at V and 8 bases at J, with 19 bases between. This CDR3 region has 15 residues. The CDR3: CASSLVPGTQHEAFF. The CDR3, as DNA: TGTGCCAGCAGTTTGGTCCCCGGGACACAGCACGAAGCTTTCTTT.

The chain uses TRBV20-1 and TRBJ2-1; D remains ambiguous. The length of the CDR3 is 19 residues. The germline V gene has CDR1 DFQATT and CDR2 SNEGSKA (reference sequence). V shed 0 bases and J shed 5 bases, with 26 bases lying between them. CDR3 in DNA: TGCAGTGCTAGAGATTTTTCTCTGCCGGGCGAAGACATTGACAATGAGCAGTTCTTC. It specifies CSARDFSLPGEDIDNEQFF.

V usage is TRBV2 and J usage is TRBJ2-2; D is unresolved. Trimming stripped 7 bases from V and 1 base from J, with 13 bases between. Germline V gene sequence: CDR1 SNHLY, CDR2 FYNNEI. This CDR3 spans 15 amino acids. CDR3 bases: TGTGCCAGCAACGCGCTCGGGCAGAACACCGGGGAGCTGTTTTTT. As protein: CASNALGQNTGELFF.

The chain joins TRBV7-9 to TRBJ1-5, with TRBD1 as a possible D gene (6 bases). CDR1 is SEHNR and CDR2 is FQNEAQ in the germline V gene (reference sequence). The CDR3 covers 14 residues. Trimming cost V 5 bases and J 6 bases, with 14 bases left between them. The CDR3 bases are TGTGCCAGCAGCCCCGGGCAGGGGTTTCAGCCCCAGCATTTT. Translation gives CASSPGQGFQPQHF.

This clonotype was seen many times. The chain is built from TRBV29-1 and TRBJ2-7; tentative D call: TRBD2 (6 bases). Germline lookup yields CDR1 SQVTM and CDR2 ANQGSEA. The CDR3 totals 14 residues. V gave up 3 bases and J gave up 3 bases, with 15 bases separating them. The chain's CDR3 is CSVESEGNFYEQYF. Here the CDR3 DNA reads TGCAGCGTTGAGTCGGAGGGTAATTTCTACGAGCAGTACTTC.

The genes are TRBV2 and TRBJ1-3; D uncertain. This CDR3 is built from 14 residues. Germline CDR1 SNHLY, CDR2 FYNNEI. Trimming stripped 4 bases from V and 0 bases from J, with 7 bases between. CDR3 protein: CASSATSSGNTIYF. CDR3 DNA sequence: TGTGCCAGCAGTGCGACCAGCTCTGGAAACACCATATATTTT.

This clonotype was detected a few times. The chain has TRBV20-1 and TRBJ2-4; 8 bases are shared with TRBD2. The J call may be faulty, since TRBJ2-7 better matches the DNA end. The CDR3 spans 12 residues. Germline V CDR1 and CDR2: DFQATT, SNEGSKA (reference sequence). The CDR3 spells CSASRGGVEQYF. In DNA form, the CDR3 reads TGCAGTGCTAGTCGGGGGGGTGTCGAGCAGTACTTC.

Here the CDR3 DNA reads TGTGCCATCAGTGGGGGGTCTAGCGGGCCAGATACGCAGTATTTT. Its protein product is CAISGGSSGPDTQYF. This sequence joins TRBV10-3 and TRBJ2-3; 8 bases agree with TRBD2. The CDR3 contains 15 residues. Germline V CDR1 and CDR2: ENHRY, SYGVKD. J gave up 4 bases and V 4 bases, and 7 bases lay outside the gene matches.

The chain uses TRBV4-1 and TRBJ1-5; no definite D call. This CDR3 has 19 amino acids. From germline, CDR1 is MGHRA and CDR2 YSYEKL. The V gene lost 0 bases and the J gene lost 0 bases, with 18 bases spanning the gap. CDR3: CASSQDRRGGILSNQPQHF. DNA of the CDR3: TGCGCCAGCAGCCAAGATCGGAGAGGAGGGATCCTTAGCAATCAGCCCCAGCATTTT.

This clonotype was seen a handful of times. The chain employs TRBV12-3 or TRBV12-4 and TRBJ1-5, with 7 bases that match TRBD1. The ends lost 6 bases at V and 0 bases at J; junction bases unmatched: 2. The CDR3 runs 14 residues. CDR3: CASRGQNSNQPQHF. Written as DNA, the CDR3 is TGTGCCAGCAGGGGACAGAATAGCAATCAGCCCCAGCATTTT.

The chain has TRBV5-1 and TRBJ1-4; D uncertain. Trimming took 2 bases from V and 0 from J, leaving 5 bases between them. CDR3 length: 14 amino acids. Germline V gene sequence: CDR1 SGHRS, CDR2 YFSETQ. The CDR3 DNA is TGCGCCAGCAGCTTACGAACAACTAATGAAAAACTGTTTTTT. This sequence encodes CASSLRTTNEKLFF.

CDR3 sequence reads: CASSRKLAPSYNEQYF. CDR3 sequence (DNA): TGTGCCAGCAGCCGTAAACTAGCGCCCTCCTACAATGAGCAGTACTTC. The rearrangement uses TRBV6-5 and TRBJ2-1; TRBD2 aligns across 7 bases. The J call may be in error: the DNA end matches TRBJ2-7 better. CDR3 length: 16 residues. The germline V gene has CDR1 MNHEY and CDR2 SVGAGI.